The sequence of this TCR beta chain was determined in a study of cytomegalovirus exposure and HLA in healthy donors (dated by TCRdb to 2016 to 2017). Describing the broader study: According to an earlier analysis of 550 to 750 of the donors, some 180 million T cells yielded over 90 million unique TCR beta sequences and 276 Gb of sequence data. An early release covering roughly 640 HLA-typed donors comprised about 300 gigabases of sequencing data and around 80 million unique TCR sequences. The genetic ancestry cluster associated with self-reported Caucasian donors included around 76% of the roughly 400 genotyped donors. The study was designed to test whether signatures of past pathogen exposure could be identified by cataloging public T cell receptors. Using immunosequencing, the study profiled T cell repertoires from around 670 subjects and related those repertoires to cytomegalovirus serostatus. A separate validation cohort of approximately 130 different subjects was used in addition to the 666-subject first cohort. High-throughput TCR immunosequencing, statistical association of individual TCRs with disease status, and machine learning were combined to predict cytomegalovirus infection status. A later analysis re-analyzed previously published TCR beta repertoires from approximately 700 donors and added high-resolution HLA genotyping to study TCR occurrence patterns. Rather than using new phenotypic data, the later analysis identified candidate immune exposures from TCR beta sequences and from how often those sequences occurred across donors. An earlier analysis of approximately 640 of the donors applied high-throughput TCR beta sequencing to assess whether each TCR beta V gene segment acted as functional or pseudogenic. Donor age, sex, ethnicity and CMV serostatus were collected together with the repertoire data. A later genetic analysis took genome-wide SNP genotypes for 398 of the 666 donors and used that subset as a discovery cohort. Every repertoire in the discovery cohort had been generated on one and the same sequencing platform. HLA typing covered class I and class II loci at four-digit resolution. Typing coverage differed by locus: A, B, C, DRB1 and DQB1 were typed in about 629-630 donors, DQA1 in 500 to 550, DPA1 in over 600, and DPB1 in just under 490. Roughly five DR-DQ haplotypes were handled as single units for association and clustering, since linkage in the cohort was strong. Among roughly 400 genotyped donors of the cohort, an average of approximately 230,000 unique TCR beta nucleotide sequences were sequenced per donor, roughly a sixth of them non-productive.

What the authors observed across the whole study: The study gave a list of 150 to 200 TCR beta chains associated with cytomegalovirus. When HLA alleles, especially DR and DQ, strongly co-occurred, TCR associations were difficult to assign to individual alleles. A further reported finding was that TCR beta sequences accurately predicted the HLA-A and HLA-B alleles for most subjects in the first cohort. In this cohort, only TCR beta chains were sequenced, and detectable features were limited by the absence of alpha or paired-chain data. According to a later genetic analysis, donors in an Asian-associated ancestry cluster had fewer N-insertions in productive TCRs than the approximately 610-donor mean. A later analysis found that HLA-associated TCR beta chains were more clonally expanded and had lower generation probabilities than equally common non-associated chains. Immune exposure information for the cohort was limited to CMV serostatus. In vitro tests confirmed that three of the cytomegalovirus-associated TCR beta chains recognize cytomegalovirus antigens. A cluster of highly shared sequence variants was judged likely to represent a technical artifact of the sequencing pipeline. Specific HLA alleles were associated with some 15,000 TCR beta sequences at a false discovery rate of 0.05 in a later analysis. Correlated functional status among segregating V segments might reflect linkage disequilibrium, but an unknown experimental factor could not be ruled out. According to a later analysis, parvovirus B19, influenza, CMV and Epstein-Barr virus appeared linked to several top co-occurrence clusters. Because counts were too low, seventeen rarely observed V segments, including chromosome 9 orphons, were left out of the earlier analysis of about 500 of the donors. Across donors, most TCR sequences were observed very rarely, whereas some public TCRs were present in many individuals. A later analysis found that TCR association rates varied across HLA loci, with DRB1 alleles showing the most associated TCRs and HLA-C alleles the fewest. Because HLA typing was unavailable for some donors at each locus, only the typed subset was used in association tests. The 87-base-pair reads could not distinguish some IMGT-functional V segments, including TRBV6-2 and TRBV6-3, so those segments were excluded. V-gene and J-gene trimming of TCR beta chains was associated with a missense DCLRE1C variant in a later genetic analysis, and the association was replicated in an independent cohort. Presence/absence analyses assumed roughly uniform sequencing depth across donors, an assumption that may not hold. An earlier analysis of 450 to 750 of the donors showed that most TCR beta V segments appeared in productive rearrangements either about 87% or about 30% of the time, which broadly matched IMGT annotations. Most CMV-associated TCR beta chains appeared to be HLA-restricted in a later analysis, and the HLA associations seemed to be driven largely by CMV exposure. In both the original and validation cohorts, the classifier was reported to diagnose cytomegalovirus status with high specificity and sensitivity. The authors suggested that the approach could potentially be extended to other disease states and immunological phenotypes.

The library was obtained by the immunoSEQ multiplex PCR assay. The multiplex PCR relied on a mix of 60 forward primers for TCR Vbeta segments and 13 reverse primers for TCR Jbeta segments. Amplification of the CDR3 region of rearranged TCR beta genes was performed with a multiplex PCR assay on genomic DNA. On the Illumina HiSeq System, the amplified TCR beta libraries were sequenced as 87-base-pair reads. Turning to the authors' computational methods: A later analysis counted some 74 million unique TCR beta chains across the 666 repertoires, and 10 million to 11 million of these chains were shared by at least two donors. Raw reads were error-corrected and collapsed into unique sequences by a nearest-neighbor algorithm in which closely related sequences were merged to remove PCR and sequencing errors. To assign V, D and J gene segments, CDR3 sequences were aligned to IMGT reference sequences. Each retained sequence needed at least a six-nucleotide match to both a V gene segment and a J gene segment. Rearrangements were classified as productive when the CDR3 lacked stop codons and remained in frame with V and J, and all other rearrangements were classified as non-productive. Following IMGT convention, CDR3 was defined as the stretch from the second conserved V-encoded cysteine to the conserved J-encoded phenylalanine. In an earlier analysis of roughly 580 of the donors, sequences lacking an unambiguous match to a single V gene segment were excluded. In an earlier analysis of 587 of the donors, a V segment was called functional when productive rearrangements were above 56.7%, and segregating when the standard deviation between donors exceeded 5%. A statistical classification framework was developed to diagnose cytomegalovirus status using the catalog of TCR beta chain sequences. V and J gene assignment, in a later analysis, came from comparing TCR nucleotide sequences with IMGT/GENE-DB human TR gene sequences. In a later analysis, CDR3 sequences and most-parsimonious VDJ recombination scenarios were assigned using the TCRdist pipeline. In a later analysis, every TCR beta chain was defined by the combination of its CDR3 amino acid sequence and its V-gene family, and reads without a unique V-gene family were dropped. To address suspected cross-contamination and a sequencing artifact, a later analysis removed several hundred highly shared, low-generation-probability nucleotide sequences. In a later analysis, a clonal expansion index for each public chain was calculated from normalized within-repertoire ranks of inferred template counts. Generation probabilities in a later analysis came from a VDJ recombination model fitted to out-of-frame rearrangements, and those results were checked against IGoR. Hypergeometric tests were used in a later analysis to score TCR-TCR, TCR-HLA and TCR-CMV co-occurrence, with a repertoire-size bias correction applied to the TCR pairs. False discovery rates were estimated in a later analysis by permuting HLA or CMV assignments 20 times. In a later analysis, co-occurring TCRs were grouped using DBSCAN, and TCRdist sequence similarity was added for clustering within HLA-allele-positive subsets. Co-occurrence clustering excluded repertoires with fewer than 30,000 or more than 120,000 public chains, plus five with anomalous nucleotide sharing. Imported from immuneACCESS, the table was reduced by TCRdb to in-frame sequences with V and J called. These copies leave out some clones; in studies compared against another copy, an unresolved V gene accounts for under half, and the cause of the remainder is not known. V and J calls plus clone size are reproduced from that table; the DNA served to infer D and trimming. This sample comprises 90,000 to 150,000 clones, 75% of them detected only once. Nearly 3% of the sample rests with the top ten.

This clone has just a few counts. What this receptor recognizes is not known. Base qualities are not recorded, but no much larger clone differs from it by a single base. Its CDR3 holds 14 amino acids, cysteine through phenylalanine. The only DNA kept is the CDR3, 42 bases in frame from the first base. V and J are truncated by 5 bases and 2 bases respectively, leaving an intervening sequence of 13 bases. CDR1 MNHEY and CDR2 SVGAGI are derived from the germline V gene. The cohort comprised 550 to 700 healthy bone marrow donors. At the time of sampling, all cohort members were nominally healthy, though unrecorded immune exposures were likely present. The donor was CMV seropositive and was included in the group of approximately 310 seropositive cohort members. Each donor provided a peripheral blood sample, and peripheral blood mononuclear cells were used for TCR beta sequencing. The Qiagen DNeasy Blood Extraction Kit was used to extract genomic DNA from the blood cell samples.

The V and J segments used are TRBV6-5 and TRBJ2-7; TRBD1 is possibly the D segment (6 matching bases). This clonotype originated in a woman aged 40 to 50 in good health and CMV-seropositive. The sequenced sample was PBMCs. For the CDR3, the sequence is CASSEQGRAYEQYF. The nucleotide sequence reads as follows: TGTGCCAGCAGTGAACAGGGCAGGGCCTACGAGCAGTACTTC.